Below, 27 T cell receptor beta chains from the same sample are listed, as sequenced in a study of OX40 agonist ivuxolimab in advanced cancers. The assay was immunoSEQ multiplex PCR, and TCRdb's table has in-frame clones only and misses some. The sample holds just over 25,000 clones, 80% to 90% seen once. This specimen consisted of CD4+ or CD8+ T cells sorted from blood, obtained in a trial of the OX40 agonist ivuxolimab. These receptors originate from an adult with an advanced solid tumor such as melanoma, head and neck, liver or kidney cancer.

This clone was picked up a small number of times. This chain links TRBV7-9 with TRBJ2-6, with 9 bases matching TRBD1. The CDR3 spans 19 residues. V dropped 8 bases and J dropped 0; count of bases not matched to a gene: 14. Germline assignment: CDR1 SEHNR and CDR2 FQNEAQ (reference sequence). CDR3 bases: TGTGCCAGCGGAACGTATTGGACAGGGGAAACCTCTGGGGCCAACGTCCTGACTTTC. This sequence encodes CASGTYWTGETSGANVLTF.

The chain is built from TRBV6-1 and TRBJ2-3; 7 bases are a match to TRBD1. Germline V gene sequence: CDR1 MNHNS, CDR2 SASEGT. The V gene end was trimmed by 3 bases and the J gene end by 2 bases; junction bases not matched to a gene: 5. This CDR3 spans 15 amino acids. CDR3 sequence reads: CASSDYRGTTDTQYF. The CDR3 nucleotides read TGTGCCAGCAGTGACTACAGGGGAACCACAGATACGCAGTATTTT.

The rearrangement links TRBV4-1 to TRBJ2-7, with unresolved D. The V gene's germline CDR1 is MGHRA and CDR2 YSYEKL. There are 17 residues in the CDR3. V gave up 0 bases and J gave up 6 bases, with 21 bases separating them. The CDR3 loop reads CASSQEIRDSKDREQYF. CDR3 nucleotides: TGCGCCAGCAGCCAAGAGATTCGTGACTCGAAAGATCGCGAGCAGTACTTC.

The chain links TRBV29-1 to TRBJ2-1; no clear D. The germline V gene has CDR1 SQVTM and CDR2 ANQGSEA. V dropped 3 bases and J dropped 8 bases, with 20 bases sitting between them. The CDR3 spans 15 residues. In DNA form, the CDR3 reads TGCAGCGTTGAGGGAAGGTGGGGATCATGGGATGAGCAGTTCTTC. The encoded protein is CSVEGRWGSWDEQFF.

In DNA, the CDR3 is TGCGCCAGCAGCCCCTCCGAGGTCACTAGCGCAGATACGCAGTATTTT. Amino acid sequence: CASSPSEVTSADTQYF. The rearrangement links TRBV4-1 to TRBJ2-3; 7 bases are shared with TRBD2. Germline V gene data show CDR1 as MGHRA and CDR2 as YSYEKL. Germline trimming cut 4 bases from V and 4 bases from J; bases unmatched to any gene: 11. This CDR3 is built from 16 residues.

V is TRBV29-1 and J is TRBJ1-2; no reliable D call. This CDR3 is 14 amino acids long. The V and J ends lost 0 bases and 0 bases respectively, with 8 bases between them. CDR1 and CDR2 (germline): SQVTM, ANQGSEA. The DNA of the CDR3 is TGCAGCGTTGAAGATGAGATCTCTAACTATGGCTACACCTTC. Its protein is CSVEDEISNYGYTF.

The chain uses TRBV19 and TRBJ2-1; D might be TRBD1 or TRBD2, each matching 5 bases. This CDR3 has 13 residues. V was trimmed by 6 bases and J by 7 bases, leaving 13 bases between them. CDR1 and CDR2 (germline): LNHDA, SQIVND (reference sequence). The CDR3 DNA reads as TGTGCCAGTAGCCCCCGGTGGGGGAATGAGCAGTTCTTC. Its translation is CASSPRWGNEQFF.

Here the CDR3 reads CASRRGSGYEQYF. CDR3 coding DNA: TGTGCCAGTAGGAGGGGGTCAGGCTACGAGCAGTACTTC. The genes are TRBV19 and TRBJ2-7; D perhaps matches TRBD1 (6 bases). V lost 6 bases, J lost 3 bases, and 12 bases lay in between. Germline V lookup: CDR1 LNHDA, CDR2 SQIVND (reference sequence). The CDR3 spans 13 residues. Looking up the rest from reference TRBV19 and TRBJ2-7 gives the full variable domain: DGGITQSPKYLFRKEGQNVTLSCEQNLNHDAMYWYRQDPGQGLRLIYYSQIVNDFQKGDIAEGYSVSREKKESFPLTVTSAQKNPTAFYLCASRRGSGYEQYFGPGTRLTVT.

The V gene is TRBV10-3, the J gene TRBJ2-7; 9 positions match TRBD1. This CDR3 contains 14 residues. The V and J ends lost 2 bases and 2 bases, in that order; junction bases with no gene match: 1. In germline, CDR1 is ENHRY, CDR2 SYGVKD. CDR3 protein: CAISEDRGTYEQYF. In DNA form, the CDR3 reads TGTGCCATCAGTGAGGACAGGGGGACCTACGAGCAGTACTTC.

The chain combines TRBV27 with TRBJ1-5; TRBD1 matches at 7 bases. V shed 5 bases, J shed 6 bases, and the junction held 10 bases outside the gene matches. CDR1 and CDR2 from the germline V gene are MNHEY and SMNVEV (reference sequence). CDR3 length: 15 residues. The CDR3 here is CASSPSPRGLQPQHF. The DNA of the CDR3 is TGTGCCAGCAGTCCATCCCCGAGGGGGCTTCAGCCCCAGCATTTT.

The chain couples TRBV2 to TRBJ2-5; D might be TRBD2 (6 bases). The DNA matches TRBJ2-7 better at its end, which makes the J call doubtful. Per the germline V gene, CDR1 is SNHLY and CDR2 is FYNNEI. This CDR3 comprises 13 residues. CDR3 sequence reads: CAGFPGLHYEQYF. The CDR3 DNA follows: TGTGCCGGCTTCCCGGGACTTCACTACGAGCAGTACTTC.

The chain joins TRBV9 to TRBJ1-1, with a tentative D call TRBD1 (5 bases). CDR1 and CDR2 (germline): SGDLS, YYNGEE. This CDR3 contains 16 residues. Trimming removed 2 bases from V and 0 bases from J, with 14 bases in between. The CDR3 reads CASSVLGGGMNTEAFF. The CDR3 DNA reads TGTGCCAGCAGCGTGCTGGGGGGAGGTATGAACACTGAAGCTTTCTTT.

This chain uses TRBV19 with TRBJ2-2; 10 positions agree with TRBD2. The CDR3 has 21 residues. Looked up from germline, CDR1 is LNHDA and CDR2 is SQIVND (reference sequence). With V trimmed by 7 bases and J by 3 bases, 23 bases remained unmatched. The chain's CDR3 is CASTPLTGGASGSIHTGELFF. The CDR3 nucleotides read TGTGCCAGTACGCCCTTAACAGGGGGAGCTAGCGGGAGTATTCACACCGGGGAGCTGTTTTTT.

This clone was recorded a few times. The chain recombines TRBV5-1 with TRBJ1-2; 9 bases match TRBD1. This CDR3 is 16 amino acids long. V shed 3 bases, J shed 3 bases, and the junction held 9 bases outside the gene matches. The V gene's germline CDR1 is SGHRS and CDR2 YFSETQ. CDR3 region: CASSSLGQGRDYGYTF. The DNA for the CDR3 is TGCGCCAGCAGCTCCTTAGGACAGGGGAGGGACTATGGCTACACCTTC.

The chain uses TRBV5-6 and TRBJ1-5; 7 bases match TRBD1. The ends lost 0 bases at V and 7 bases at J; junction bases unmatched: 7. This CDR3 spans 15 amino acids. Per the germline V gene, CDR1 is SGHDT and CDR2 is YYEEEE. As DNA, the CDR3 is TGTGCCAGCAGCTTGGGGCAGGGGGTCGGCCAGCCCCAGCATTTT. Encoded protein: CASSLGQGVGQPQHF. The full variable domain, rest sourced from reference TRBV5-6 and TRBJ1-5, is DAGVTQSPTHLIKTRGQQVTLRCSPKSGHDTVSWYQQALGQGPQFIFQYYEEEERQRGNFPDRFSGHQFPNYSSELNVNALLLGDSALYLCASSLGQGVGQPQHFGDGTRLSIL.

This clone was seen a few times. The rearrangement uses TRBV27 and TRBJ1-1; D is possibly TRBD1 (5 bases). This CDR3 has 16 amino acids. V dropped 6 bases and J dropped 0 bases, with 17 bases sitting between them. Per the germline V gene, CDR1 is MNHEY and CDR2 is SMNVEV (reference sequence). The CDR3 DNA is TGTGCCAGCAGCTTACTCCAGGGAGGGATGAACACTGAAGCTTTCTTT. Amino acids: CASSLLQGGMNTEAFF.

The chain links TRBV6-1 to TRBJ2-1, with no clear D. Deletions cut 6 bases from V and 3 bases from J, with 0 bases between. Germline loops: CDR1 MNHNS, CDR2 SASEGT. The CDR3 spans 10 residues. The CDR3 nucleotides read TGTGCCAGCAGCTACAATGAGCAGTTCTTC. Its protein product is CASSYNEQFF.

The CDR3 reads CASSPGQAAYEQFF. In DNA, the CDR3 is TGTGCCAGCAGCCCGGGACAGGCAGCGTATGAGCAGTTCTTC. This rearrangement joins TRBV6-5 to TRBJ2-1, with 8 bases that match TRBD1. J gave up 8 bases and V 6 bases, and 9 bases lay outside the gene matches. The length of the CDR3 is 14 residues. Germline CDR1 reads MNHEY; CDR2 reads SVGAGI.

The chain employs TRBV7-9 and TRBJ2-3, with D possibly being TRBD2 (5 bases). With 11 bases removed from V and 4 bases from J, the gap between germline ends came to 13 bases. CDR3 length: 12 amino acids. Germline assignment: CDR1 SEHNR and CDR2 FQNEAQ (reference sequence). CDR3 residues: CAGRAGPDTQYF. The CDR3 DNA follows: TGTGCCGGCCGGGCGGGTCCAGATACGCAGTATTTT.

V gene TRBV6-1 combines with J gene TRBJ1-4; no firm D call. Germline CDR1 is MNHNS and CDR2 is SASEGT. CDR3 length: 11 amino acids. Trimming took off 0 bases at V and 10 bases at J, with 3 bases between the two ends. DNA for the CDR3: TGTGCCAGCAGTGAAGCAGGAAAACTGTTTTTT. As protein: CASSEAGKLFF.

The chain joins TRBV10-2 to TRBJ2-6; D assignment may be TRBD1 or TRBD2 (5 bases each). The V end was cut by 2 bases, the J end by 1 base, with 15 bases between. Germline V CDR1 and CDR2: WSHSY, SAAADI. The CDR3 extends over 18 amino acids. CDR3 loop: CASSEPRVGGSGANVLTF. CDR3 bases: TGCGCCAGCAGTGAGCCCAGGGTAGGAGGTTCTGGGGCCAACGTCCTGACTTTC.

This chain joins TRBV7-9 and TRBJ2-1, with D possibly being TRBD1 or TRBD2 (6 bases each). V lost 3 bases, J lost 4 bases, and 13 bases lay in between. Germline CDR1 and CDR2: SEHNR and FQNEAQ (reference sequence). This CDR3 contains 15 residues. In DNA form, the CDR3 reads TGTGCCAGCAGCTTTCCGGGGGCGATTTACAATGAGCAGTTCTTC. This encodes CASSFPGAIYNEQFF. The entire variable domain, with the rest obtained from reference TRBV7-9 and TRBJ2-1, is as follows: DTGVSQNPRHKITKRGQNVTFRCDPISEHNRLYWYRQTLGQGPEFLTYFQNEAQLEKSRLLSDRFSAERPKGSFSTLEIQRTEQGDSAMYLCASSFPGAIYNEQFFGPGTRLTVL.

This sequence joins TRBV5-4 and TRBJ2-7, with 9 bases matching TRBD1. The CDR3 covers 17 residues. Germline values: CDR1 SGHNT, CDR2 YYREEE (reference sequence). The V gene end was trimmed by 4 bases and the J gene end by 1 base; junction bases not matched to a gene: 12. This chain's CDR3 is CASSILLGGQGSYEQYF. The CDR3 DNA sequence: TGTGCCAGCAGCATCCTTCTTGGGGGACAGGGTTCCTACGAGCAGTACTTC.

The chain employs TRBV7-6 and TRBJ1-1; 7 bases line up with TRBD1. V lost 4 bases and J lost 0; bases outside the gene matches: 2. Germline V gene sequence: CDR1 SGHVS, CDR2 FNYEAQ. This CDR3 comprises 14 residues. The CDR3 loop is CASSSQGLNTEAFF. The DNA for the CDR3 is TGTGCCAGCAGCTCACAGGGGCTGAACACTGAAGCTTTCTTT. The full variable domain, its missing parts supplied by reference TRBV7-6 and TRBJ1-1, is GAGVSQSPRYKVTKRGQDVALRCDPISGHVSLYWYRQALGQGPEFLTYFNYEAQQDKSGLPNDRFSAERPEGSISTLTIQRTEQRDSAMYRCASSSQGLNTEAFFGQGTRLTVV.

The CDR3 DNA follows: TGTGCCTGGAGGGATCCGGGACGGCAATATGGCTACACCTTC. Translation: CAWRDPGRQYGYTF. This sequence joins TRBV30 and TRBJ1-2; D is possibly TRBD1 (5 bases). The CDR3 totals 14 residues. Trimming shortened V by 3 bases and J by 5 bases, and 16 bases separated the two germline ends. The germline gives CDR1 GTSNPN, CDR2 SVGIG (reference sequence).

The chain employs TRBV9 and TRBJ2-3; possible D gene TRBD2, 6 bases. Germline-derived CDR1 and CDR2 are SGDLS and YYNGEE. This CDR3 contains 15 residues. Trimming took 3 bases from V and 2 from J, leaving 13 bases between them. This CDR3 reads CASSAPSDSTDTQYF. The CDR3 DNA sequence: TGTGCCAGCAGCGCCCCTAGCGACTCCACAGATACGCAGTATTTT.

DNA of the CDR3: TGTGCCAGCAGTGACTCCGGAAGCCGGTGGGCCGTCTACGAGCAGTACTTC. Translating gives CASSDSGSRWAVYEQYF. This chain joins TRBV6-4 and TRBJ2-7; D gene unclear. This CDR3 region has 17 residues. The V gene's germline CDR1 is MRHNA and CDR2 SNTAGT. The ends were cut back, 0 bases at V and 3 bases at J, with 18 bases in the middle.